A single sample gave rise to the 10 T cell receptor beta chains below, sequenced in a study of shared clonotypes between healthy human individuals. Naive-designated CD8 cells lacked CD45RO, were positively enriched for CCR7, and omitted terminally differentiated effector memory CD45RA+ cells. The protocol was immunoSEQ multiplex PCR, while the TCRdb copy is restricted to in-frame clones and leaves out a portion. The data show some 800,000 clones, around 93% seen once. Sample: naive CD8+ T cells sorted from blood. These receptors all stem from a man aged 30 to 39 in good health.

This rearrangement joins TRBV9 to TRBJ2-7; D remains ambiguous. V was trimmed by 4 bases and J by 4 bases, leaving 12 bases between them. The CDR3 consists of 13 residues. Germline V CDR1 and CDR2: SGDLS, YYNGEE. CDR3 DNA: TGTGCCAGCAGCTATGAAGACGGGTACGAGCAGTACTTC. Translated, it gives CASSYEDGYEQYF.

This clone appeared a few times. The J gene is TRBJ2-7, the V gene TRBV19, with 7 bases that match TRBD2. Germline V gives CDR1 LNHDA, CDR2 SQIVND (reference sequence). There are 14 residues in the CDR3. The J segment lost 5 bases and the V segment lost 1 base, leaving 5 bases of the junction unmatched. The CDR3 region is CASSIGRELDEQYF. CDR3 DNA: TGTGCCAGTAGTATAGGGCGGGAGCTGGACGAGCAGTACTTC. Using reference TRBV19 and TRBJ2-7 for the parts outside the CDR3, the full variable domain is DGGITQSPKYLFRKEGQNVTLSCEQNLNHDAMYWYRQDPGQGLRLIYYSQIVNDFQKGDIAEGYSVSREKKESFPLTVTSAQKNPTAFYLCASSIGRELDEQYFGPGTRLTVT.

The CDR3 DNA follows: TGTGCCAGTAGTCTGCAACTCGGACAGGACTACTCCTACGAGCAGTACTTC. This translates into CASSLQLGQDYSYEQYF. The V and J genes are TRBV19 and TRBJ2-7, with D possibly TRBD1 on 7 matching bases. The CDR3 consists of 17 residues. Germline CDR1 LNHDA, CDR2 SQIVND (reference sequence). V was clipped by 5 bases and J by 0 bases, with 20 bases between them.

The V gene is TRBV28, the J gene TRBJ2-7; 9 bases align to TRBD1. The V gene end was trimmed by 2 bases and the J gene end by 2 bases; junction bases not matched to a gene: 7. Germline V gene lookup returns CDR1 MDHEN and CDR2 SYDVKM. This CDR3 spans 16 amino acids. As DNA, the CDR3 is TGTGCCAGCAGTTTACACAGGGGGCTTGGGGCCTACGAGCAGTACTTC. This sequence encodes CASSLHRGLGAYEQYF. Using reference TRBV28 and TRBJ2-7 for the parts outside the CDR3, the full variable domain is DVKVTQSSRYLVKRTGEKVFLECVQDMDHENMFWYRQDPGLGLRLIYFSYDVKMKEKGDIPEGYSVSREKKERFSLILESASTNQTSMYLCASSLHRGLGAYEQYFGPGTRLTVT.

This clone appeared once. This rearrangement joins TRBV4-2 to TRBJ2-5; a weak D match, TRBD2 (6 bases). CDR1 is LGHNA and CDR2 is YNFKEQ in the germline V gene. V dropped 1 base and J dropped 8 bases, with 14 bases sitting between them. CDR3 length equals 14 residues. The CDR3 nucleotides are TGTGCCAGCAGCCAAGCTTGGAGGGGAGATACCCAGTACTTC. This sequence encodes CASSQAWRGDTQYF.

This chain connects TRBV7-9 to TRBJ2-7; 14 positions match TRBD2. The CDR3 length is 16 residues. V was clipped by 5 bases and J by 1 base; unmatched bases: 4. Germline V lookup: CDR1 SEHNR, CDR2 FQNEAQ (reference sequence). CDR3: CASSPRTSGRSYEQYF. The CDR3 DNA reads TGTGCCAGCAGCCCCCGGACTAGCGGGAGGTCCTACGAGCAGTACTTC.

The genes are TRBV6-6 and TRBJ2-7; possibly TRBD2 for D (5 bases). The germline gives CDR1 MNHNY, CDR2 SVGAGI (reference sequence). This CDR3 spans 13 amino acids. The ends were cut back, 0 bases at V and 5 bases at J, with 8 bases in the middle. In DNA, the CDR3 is TGTGCCAGCAGTTACTCGACGAGGGACGAGCAGTACTTC. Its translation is CASSYSTRDEQYF.

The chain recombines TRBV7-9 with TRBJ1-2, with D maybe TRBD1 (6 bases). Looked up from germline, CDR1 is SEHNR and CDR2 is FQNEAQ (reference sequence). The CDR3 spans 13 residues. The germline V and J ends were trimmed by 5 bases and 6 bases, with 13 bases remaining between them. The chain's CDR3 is CASSTGGGDGYTF. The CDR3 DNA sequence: TGTGCCAGCAGCACTGGTGGGGGCGATGGCTACACCTTC.

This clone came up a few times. CDR3 amino acids: CASSDGIYEQYF. CDR3 in DNA: TGTGCCAGCAGTGATGGGATTTACGAGCAGTACTTC. The chain employs TRBV2 and TRBJ2-7, with no clear D. Looked up from germline, CDR1 is SNHLY and CDR2 is FYNNEI. The CDR3 sequence is 12 residues long. V was pared by 3 bases and J by 4 bases, with 7 bases between.

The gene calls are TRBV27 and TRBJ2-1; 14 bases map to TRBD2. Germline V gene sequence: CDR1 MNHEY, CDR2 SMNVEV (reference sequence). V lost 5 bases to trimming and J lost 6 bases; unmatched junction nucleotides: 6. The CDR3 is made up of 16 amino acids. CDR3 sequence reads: CASSTSGTSGSNEQFF. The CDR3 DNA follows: TGTGCCAGCAGTACATCCGGGACTAGCGGGAGCAATGAGCAGTTCTTC.